This T cell receptor (beta chain) was obtained from a study of OX40 agonist ivuxolimab in advanced cancers. Sequencing was performed with immunoSEQ multiplex PCR; in TCRdb, only in-frame clones are kept and a portion is missing. The sample has fewer than 85,000 clones, just under 80% seen once. Germline CDR1 MNHEY, CDR2 SMNVEV (reference sequence). The V gene lost 4 bases and the J gene lost 3 bases, with 10 bases spanning the gap. CDR3 size: 15 residues. The rearrangement joins TRBV27 to TRBJ2-6, with D perhaps TRBD2 (6 bases). The source of this sequence is an adult with an advanced solid tumor such as melanoma, head and neck, liver or kidney cancer. The material was CD4+ or CD8+ T cells sorted from blood, obtained in a trial of the OX40 agonist ivuxolimab. This CDR3 reads CASSSLGLGANVLTF. CDR3 bases: TGTGCCAGCAGTTCACTGGGACTTGGGGCCAACGTCCTGACTTTC.